This T cell receptor (beta chain) was captured by sequencing in a study of blood T cell repertoires in COVID-19. Study-wide background: Researchers got acute and convalescent COVID-19 samples from the United States, Italy and Spain. T cells, B-cell-depleted T cells, or PBMCs provided the cDNA or gDNA that served as material.

This CDR3 comprises 15 residues. From germline, CDR1 is LGHDT and CDR2 YNNKEL (reference sequence). The ends were cut back, 5 bases at V and 1 base at J, with 14 bases in the middle. Original processing methods: Nucleated cell number was recorded as an estimate derived from reference gene primer amplification. Produced via immunoSEQ multiplex PCR; TCRdb's table is partial and in-frame only. V and J calls plus clone size are reproduced from that table; the DNA served to infer D and trimming. The sample includes about 270,000 clones, 65% to 90% of them seen just once. This TCR was sampled from a human donor in a cohort sampled during active COVID-19. Sequencing input: peripheral blood. The rearrangement links TRBV3-1 (or the pseudogene TRBV3-2) to TRBJ1-1; perhaps TRBD1 as D (6 bases). The CDR3, as DNA: TGTGCCAGCAGCTCGACAGGAGTTGGGAACACTGAAGCTTTCTTT. Protein: CASSSTGVGNTEAFF.